This T cell receptor beta chain was captured by sequencing in a study of shared clonotypes between healthy human individuals. Authors' analysis steps: ImmunoSEQ only sent back junction sequences with no quality scores, so filtering was done differently. This table comes from immunoSEQ multiplex PCR, and its TCRdb copy is limited to in-frame clones, with some not included. V, J and clone size reflect that table, while D and trimming were determined from the DNA. The profile covers about 1.5 million clones, with around 97% appearing a single time and about 1% taken by the ten largest. As to this clone: Other DNA sequences in the same sample also yield this CDR3.

Sequenced: naive CD4+ T cells sorted from blood. Regarding subset: CD45RA+ positively selected. This receptor was identified in a man aged 25 to 45 in good health.

DNA of the CDR3: TGTGCCAGCTCTCGGGACTACGAGCAGTACTTC. Its translation: CASSRDYEQYF. V and J are TRBV2 and TRBJ2-7, with D perhaps TRBD2 (5 bases). The germline V and J ends were trimmed by 8 bases and 3 bases, with 8 bases remaining between them. The germline gives CDR1 SNHLY, CDR2 FYNNEI. The CDR3 is 11 residues long. Based on the CDR3 plus reference TRBV2 and TRBJ2-7, the full variable domain is EPEVTQTPSHQVTQMGQEVILRCVPISNHLYFYWYRQILGQKVEFLVSFYNNEISEKSEIFDDQFSVERPDGSNFTLKIRSTKLEDSAMYFCASSRDYEQYFGPGTRLTVT.